The 13 T cell receptor beta chains in this list originate from one sample, sequenced in a study of cytomegalovirus exposure and HLA in healthy donors. The study ran its PCR with 60 Vbeta and 13 Jbeta primers. Profiled with immunoSEQ multiplex PCR; TCRdb holds only in-frame clones, not every one. This table holds 180,000 or so clones, approximately 82% found once. Material for sequencing was PBMCs. The receptors shown here come from a woman in her forties in good health and CMV-seropositive.

V usage is TRBV6-6 and J usage is TRBJ2-7; D possibly corresponds to TRBD2 (5 bases). This CDR3 spans 15 amino acids. V was pared by 2 bases and J by 2 bases, with 13 bases between. Germline CDR1 reads MNHNY; CDR2 reads SVGAGI (reference sequence). In nucleotides, the CDR3 is TGTGCCAGCAGTTACGGGTTCGAGGGAGCCTACGAGCAGTACTTC. This codes for CASSYGFEGAYEQYF.

The rearrangement links TRBV14 to TRBJ1-1; D uncertain. The V end lost 3 bases, the J end lost 11 bases, and 19 bases lay between the germline ends. Germline assignment: CDR1 SGHDN and CDR2 FVKESK. There are 14 residues in the CDR3. CDR3 nucleotide sequence: TGTGCCAGCAGCCACATGGGTGTTCAGCGTTGGGCTTTCTTT. It translates to CASSHMGVQRWAFF. Complete variable domain (other parts from reference TRBV14 and TRBJ1-1): EAGVTQFPSHSVIEKGQTVTLRCDPISGHDNLYWYRRVMGKEIKFLLHFVKESKQDESGMPNNRFLAERTGGTYSTLKVQPAELEDSGVYFCASSHMGVQRWAFFGQGTRLTVV.

V and J are TRBV4-3 and TRBJ2-1; no reliable D call. CDR3 length: 14 residues. V lost 0 bases and J lost 3, with 6 bases in between. Germline-derived CDR1 and CDR2 are LGHNA and YSLEER. In DNA, the CDR3 is TGCGCCAGCAGCCAAGATTACAACTACAATGAGCAGTTCTTC. Its protein product is CASSQDYNYNEQFF.

This clone was picked up one time. This chain's CDR3 is CASSITTAGAGKDNEQFF. The CDR3 DNA reads TGTGCCAGCAGTATAACAACGGCGGGAGCAGGGAAAGACAATGAGCAGTTCTTC. The chain carries TRBV28 and TRBJ2-1, with 7 bases matching TRBD2. Germline CDR1 is MDHEN and CDR2 is SYDVKM. This CDR3 contains 18 residues. Trimming at V came to 5 bases and at J to 5 bases, leaving 18 bases not matched to a gene.

V is TRBV2 and J is TRBJ1-1; D unclear. This CDR3 comprises 14 residues. The V end lost 1 base, the J end lost 5 bases, and 11 bases lay between the germline ends. CDR1 and CDR2 (germline): SNHLY, FYNNEI. CDR3 region: CASSEVRVGTEAFF. For the CDR3, the DNA is TGTGCCAGCAGTGAAGTTCGGGTCGGGACTGAAGCTTTCTTT.

The CDR3 reads CASSLTGTSGNPSTDTQYF. Written as DNA, the CDR3 is TGTGCCAGCAGCTTAACCGGGACTAGCGGGAACCCCAGCACAGATACGCAGTATTTT. The chain has TRBV5-4 and TRBJ2-3; 13 nucleotides align to TRBD2. CDR3 length: 19 amino acids. V was clipped by 2 bases and J by 0 bases; unmatched bases: 9. From germline, CDR1 is SGHNT and CDR2 YYREEE (reference sequence). Looking up the rest from reference TRBV5-4 and TRBJ2-3 gives the full variable domain: ETGVTQSPTHLIKTRGQQVTLRCSSQSGHNTVSWYQQALGQGPQFIFQYYREEENGRGNFPPRFSGLQFPNYSSELNVNALELDDSALYLCASSLTGTSGNPSTDTQYFGPGTRLTVL.

The chain links TRBV19 to TRBJ2-2, with 10 nucleotides matching TRBD2. J gave up 4 bases and V 5 bases, and 10 bases lay outside the gene matches. Germline V CDR1 and CDR2: LNHDA, SQIVND (reference sequence). This CDR3 region has 17 residues. The DNA of the CDR3 is TGTGCCAGTAGTCCCCTAGGACTAGCGGTCGGCACCGGGGAGCTGTTTTTT. It codes for CASSPLGLAVGTGELFF.

This rearrangement joins TRBV7-8 to TRBJ2-3, with TRBD2 matching 8 bases. V was pared by 1 base and J by 4 bases, with 13 bases of the junction left unmatched. The CDR3 covers 18 residues. Germline V lookup: CDR1 SGHVS, CDR2 FQNEAQ. For the CDR3, the DNA is TGTGCCAGCAGCTTAGACGGGAGGGCCTACGTTGGGTCAGATACGCAGTATTTT. Protein sequence: CASSLDGRAYVGSDTQYF.

The chain has TRBV2 and TRBJ1-4, with D perhaps TRBD1 (6 bases). Trimming stripped 4 bases from V and 8 bases from J, with 17 bases between. Germline CDR1 is SNHLY and CDR2 is FYNNEI. The CDR3 contains 15 residues. The CDR3 coding sequence is TGTGCCAGCAGTGGCGGGGGGCGCCGGGCGGAAAAACTGTTTTTT. It codes for CASSGGGRRAEKLFF.

This chain uses TRBV5-1 with TRBJ1-3; D remains unclear. The CDR3 loop spans 14 amino acids. With 0 bases removed from V and 4 bases from J, the gap between germline ends came to 8 bases. Germline V CDR1 and CDR2: SGHRS, YFSETQ. This CDR3 is CASSLEDNGNTIYF. The DNA of the CDR3 is TGCGCCAGCAGCTTGGAAGACAACGGAAACACCATATATTTT.

This clone was seen only a few times. The V gene is TRBV6-5, the J gene TRBJ1-2; TRBD1 matches at 7 bases. Germline assignment: CDR1 MNHEY and CDR2 SVGAGI. Trimming took 0 bases from V and 7 from J; bases not matched to a gene: 8. This CDR3 comprises 15 residues. DNA of the CDR3: TGTGCCAGCAGTTACTCCGGACAGGTTCAAGCTGGCTACACCTTC. Its translation is CASSYSGQVQAGYTF.

The chain uses TRBV7-9 and TRBJ1-4; 8 nucleotides align to TRBD1. The CDR3 covers 14 residues. Trimming removed 5 bases from V and 4 bases from J; junction bases left unmatched: 3. Per germline, CDR1 SEHNR and CDR2 FQNEAQ (reference sequence). This CDR3 reads CASSRGQDNEKLFF. CDR3 nucleotide sequence: TGTGCCAGCAGCCGGGGACAGGATAATGAAAAACTGTTTTTT.

The rearrangement joins TRBV19 to TRBJ2-7, with D perhaps matching TRBD1 (5 bases). The germline V gene encodes CDR1 LNHDA and CDR2 SQIVND (reference sequence). This CDR3 is 14 amino acids long. The V end was cut by 2 bases, the J end by 6 bases, with 14 bases between. The CDR3 DNA reads as TGTGCCAGTAGTATACGGACACCATCGGGCGAGCAGTACTTC. Residues: CASSIRTPSGEQYF.